What follows are 22 T cell receptor beta chains derived from one specimen sequenced in a study of T-cell reconstitution after alpha-beta-depleted transplantation in children (TCRdb year 2016). Library preparation used PCR. Reads for this sample came from an Illumina HiSeq 2500. Molecular barcoding was employed in the preparation of TCR libraries, with unique molecular identifiers being used to normalize TCRbeta repertoire quantification. The raw public data were reprocessed by TCRdb itself: fastp quality trimming at Q25, MiXCR clonotype calling, in-frame beta chains only. Records with the same CDR3 protein are collapsed into one entry carrying the most frequent genes and DNA. This sample is represented by some 110,000 distinct CDR3 sequences; about a tenth of them were singletons. The top ten constitute approximately 36% of the sample. This specimen's treatment or condition label, interpreted: allogeneic hematopoietic cell transplantation with graft depleted of TCRalphabeta T cells and CD19 B cells.

The source material was PBMCs, sampled before TCRalphabeta/CD19-depleted stem cell transplant. These receptors were obtained from a boy aged 2 to 9 with acute lymphoblastic leukemia, due to receive a stem cell transplant.

V and J are TRBV20-1 and TRBJ2-1, with D possibly being TRBD1 (6 bases). This CDR3 is 13 amino acids long. Trimming shortened V by 0 bases and J by 6 bases, and 9 bases separated the two germline ends. Germline V gives CDR1 DFQATT, CDR2 SNEGSKA (reference sequence). The DNA for the CDR3 is TGCAGTGCTAGAGACAGGGGCAGCAATGAGCAGTTCTTC. Its protein product is CSARDRGSNEQFF.

V and J are TRBV3-1 and TRBJ2-7, with 10 bases aligning to TRBD2. The junction had 3 bases not matched to a gene; V was cut back by 3 bases and J by 4 bases. This CDR3 region has 14 residues. CDR1 is LGHDT and CDR2 is YNNKEL in the germline V gene (reference sequence). CDR3 sequence reads: CASSQGLASYEQYF. In nucleotides, the CDR3 is TGTGCCAGCAGCCAGGGACTAGCGAGTTACGAGCAGTACTTC.

This chain connects TRBV7-2 to TRBJ2-7, with D maybe TRBD2 (5 bases). The CDR3 has 15 amino acids. Per the germline V gene, CDR1 is SGHTA and CDR2 is FQGNSA. Trimming cost V 0 bases and J 6 bases, with 15 bases left between them. CDR3 loop: CASSLAGERSLEQYF. In DNA, the CDR3 is TGTGCCAGCAGCTTAGCGGGAGAGAGGTCCCTCGAGCAGTACTTC.

This clonotype was found a few times. The chain is built from TRBV6-1 and TRBJ1-1; D is perhaps TRBD1 (5 bases). The CDR3 loop spans 17 amino acids. CDR1 and CDR2 (germline): MNHNS, SASEGT. V lost 7 bases, J lost 6 bases, and 27 bases lay in between. CDR3 in DNA: TGTGCCAGCAAGGTTCGCGGGGGAATCGCGTCAAGTTCTGAAGCTTTCTTT. Its protein product is CASKVRGGIASSSEAFF.

The table lists this clonotype with many counts. The chain carries TRBV7-8 and TRBJ2-7; a possible D gene is TRBD2 (6 bases). Per the germline V gene, CDR1 is SGHVS and CDR2 is FQNEAQ. Trimming shortened V by 0 bases and J by 0 bases, and 9 bases separated the two germline ends. The CDR3 is made up of 15 amino acids. DNA for the CDR3: TGTGCCAGCAGCTTAGCGGGCGGGACCTCCTACGAGCAGTACTTC. Its protein is CASSLAGGTSYEQYF.

The chain has TRBV6-1 and TRBJ2-7, with 8 nucleotides matching TRBD2. The trim removed 7 bases at V and 3 bases at J, leaving 8 bases unmatched. The CDR3 has 14 amino acids. CDR1 is MNHNS, CDR2 SASEGT, per germline. The CDR3 DNA reads as TGTGCCAGCATCACCGGGACTAGAAACTACGAGCAGTACTTC. It codes for CASITGTRNYEQYF.

This clonotype occurred a few times. V and J are TRBV5-1 and TRBJ2-3, with D hard to call. CDR3 length: 14 amino acids. Looked up from germline, CDR1 is SGHRS and CDR2 is YFSETQ. V was pared by 0 bases and J by 2 bases, with 7 bases between. The CDR3 DNA reads TGCGCCAGCAGCTTGGAGCAGCTCACAGATACGCAGTATTTT. Protein: CASSLEQLTDTQYF.

The chain recombines TRBV15 with TRBJ1-5; D may be TRBD1 (5 bases). Germline CDR1 is LNHNV and CDR2 is YYDKDF (reference sequence). This CDR3 has 17 residues. V lost 2 bases, J lost 2 bases, and 16 bases lay in between. CDR3 amino acids: CATSRRPRGSGNQPQHF. CDR3 bases: TGTGCCACCAGCAGAAGACCTCGGGGCTCTGGCAATCAGCCCCAGCATTTT. Supplemented by reference TRBV15 and TRBJ1-5, the full variable domain reads DAMVIQNPRYQVTQFGKPVTLSCSQTLNHNVMYWYQQKSSQAPKLLFHYYDKDFNNEADTPDNFQSRRPNTSFCFLDIRSPGLGDTAMYLCATSRRPRGSGNQPQHFGDGTRLSIL.

The chain links TRBV10-2 to TRBJ1-3; no definite D call. The CDR3 sequence is 14 residues long. The germline V gene has CDR1 WSHSY and CDR2 SAAADI. V was shortened by 5 bases and J by 2 bases, with 10 bases between the two germline ends. The CDR3 region has the DNA TGCGCCAGCAGTATAAGTAATACTGGAAACACCATATATTTT. It encodes CASSISNTGNTIYF.

This clonotype was found many times. The chain links TRBV5-8 to TRBJ1-2; D gene uncertain. The CDR3 is 13 residues long. Looked up from germline, CDR1 is SGHTS and CDR2 is YDEGEE. The germline V and J ends were trimmed by 1 base and 2 bases, with 6 bases remaining between them. The CDR3 loop reads CASSLRRNYGYTF. The DNA for the CDR3 is TGTGCCAGCAGCTTGAGGAGAAACTATGGCTACACCTTC.

The V and J genes are TRBV29-1 and TRBJ2-1; the D gene is possibly TRBD1 (5 bases). CDR3 length: 12 amino acids. CDR1 is SQVTM, CDR2 ANQGSEA, per germline. Trimming took off 1 base at V and 7 bases at J, with 8 bases between the two ends. CDR3: CSVEGKGNEQFF. The CDR3 bases are TGCAGCGTTGAAGGGAAGGGGAATGAGCAGTTCTTC.

Worth noting for this clonotype: The CDR3 does not close with the conserved phenylalanine or tryptophan, likely indicating a read error. The DNA is left out, because the CDR3 cannot be placed on it with certainty; the CDR3 is given as TCRdb lists it. The gene calls are TRBV15 and TRBJ1-1. Germline V gene sequence: CDR1 LNHNV, CDR2 YYDKDF (reference sequence). Both ends counted, the CDR3 spans 11 residues. The CDR3 loop reads CATSRDDIHVL.

The chain joins TRBV5-1 to TRBJ2-1; D is ambiguous. Germline lookup yields CDR1 SGHRS and CDR2 YFSETQ. This CDR3 comprises 18 residues. The V and J ends lost 0 bases and 0 bases respectively, with 16 bases between them. The CDR3 sequence: CASSLADPAPSSYNEQFF. CDR3 sequence (DNA): TGCGCCAGCAGCTTGGCCGATCCGGCCCCTAGCTCCTACAATGAGCAGTTCTTC.

This clonotype was counted between two and nine times. V is TRBV20-1 and J is TRBJ1-5; D not certain. Per germline, CDR1 DFQATT and CDR2 SNEGSKA (reference sequence). V was cut by 3 bases and J by 7 bases, with 19 bases left in between. There are 15 residues in the CDR3. CDR3 nucleotides: TGCAGTGCTAGGCGGCAGGTTCTTCAGGAACAGCCCCAGCATTTT. The encoded protein is CSARRQVLQEQPQHF.

With respect to this clonotype: One junction end does not reproduce the germline sequence, and a read error may be involved. This sequence joins TRBV7-8 and TRBJ1-1; D is perhaps TRBD1 (5 bases). The CDR3 is made up of 12 amino acids. The germline gives CDR1 SGHVS, CDR2 FQNEAQ. The CDR3 nucleotides are TGTGCCAGCAGCTTACTGGGCGCAGGGCCAGAATTT. Residues: CASSLLGAGPEF.

This clonotype was counted ten times or more. J is TRBJ2-1 and V is TRBV5-6; 7 nucleotides align to TRBD1. The CDR3 covers 14 residues. V shed 5 bases, J shed 9 bases, and the junction held 11 bases outside the gene matches. Germline V CDR1 and CDR2: SGHDT, YYEEEE. Here the CDR3 DNA reads TGTGCCAGCAGTTACAGGGGACCAGGGGGTGAGCAGTTCTTC. It yields the protein CASSYRGPGGEQFF.

This clonotype has a count of ten or more. The V and J genes are TRBV6-1 and TRBJ2-2; TRBD2 agrees at 7 bases. Germline trimming cut 4 bases from V and 0 bases from J; bases unmatched to any gene: 8. The germline V gene encodes CDR1 MNHNS and CDR2 SASEGT. The CDR3 is 17 residues long. In DNA, the CDR3 is TGTGCCAGCAGTGGTTTCGCGGCGGGGGCGAACACCGGGGAGCTGTTTTTT. Protein: CASSGFAAGANTGELFF.

This clonotype showed up just a few times. The chain links TRBV10-3 to TRBJ2-3, with unresolved D. The CDR3 length is 13 residues. CDR1 is ENHRY and CDR2 is SYGVKD in the germline V gene. Between the trimmed V and J ends, which lost 7 bases and 2 bases, there was a span of 10 bases. CDR3 sequence reads: CAIKPDSTDTQYF. The CDR3 coding sequence is TGTGCCATCAAACCGGATTCCACAGATACGCAGTATTTT.

The chain uses TRBV30 and TRBJ2-1; D is unresolved. With 3 bases removed from V and 7 bases from J, the gap between germline ends came to 7 bases. The CDR3 sequence is 11 residues long. The germline V gene encodes CDR1 GTSNPN and CDR2 SVGIG (reference sequence). The CDR3 DNA reads as TGTGCCTGGAGAAAGGTGAATGAGCAGTTCTTC. This encodes CAWRKVNEQFF.

The CDR3 spells CASSQVEGTGELFF. In DNA form, the CDR3 reads TGCGCCAGCAGCCAAGTAGAGGGTACCGGGGAGCTGTTTTTT. The V call is TRBV4-1, the J call TRBJ2-2, with D tentatively TRBD2 (5 bases). Germline values: CDR1 MGHRA, CDR2 YSYEKL. The CDR3 covers 14 residues. V lost 1 base, J lost 5 bases, and 8 bases lay in between.

This clonotype was detected many times. This sequence joins TRBV5-6 and TRBJ2-1, with TRBD1 matching over 7 bases. J was trimmed by 4 bases and V by 5 bases; bases with no gene match: 9. From germline, CDR1 is SGHDT and CDR2 YYEEEE. The CDR3 spans 15 residues. DNA of the CDR3: TGTGCCAGCAGTTTGACCGGGACAGCTTACAATGAGCAGTTCTTC. Protein sequence: CASSLTGTAYNEQFF. Using reference TRBV5-6 and TRBJ2-1 for the parts outside the CDR3, the full variable domain is DAGVTQSPTHLIKTRGQQVTLRCSPKSGHDTVSWYQQALGQGPQFIFQYYEEEERQRGNFPDRFSGHQFPNYSSELNVNALLLGDSALYLCASSLTGTAYNEQFFGPGTRLTVL.

The CDR3 DNA follows: TGTGCCAGCATCATCAAGATCCTAGCGGGAGTAGGTACAGATACGCAGTATTTT. Protein: CASIIKILAGVGTDTQYF. The V gene is TRBV6-1, the J gene TRBJ2-3; TRBD2 matches 10 bases. The CDR3 consists of 18 residues. In germline, CDR1 is MNHNS, CDR2 SASEGT. The J segment lost 3 bases and the V segment lost 7 bases, leaving 16 bases of the junction unmatched.